This is a list of T cell receptor beta chains from one sample in a study of cytomegalovirus exposure and HLA in healthy donors. Here immunoSEQ multiplex PCR was the method, and the copy in TCRdb shows in-frame clones only, minus some. This sample carries approximately 260,000 clones, nearly 95% of them seen once, and the ten largest clones take about 1.7%. Sequenced: PBMCs. The source of these receptors is a girl aged 2 to 10 in good health and CMV-seronegative. Each CDR3 is given with its conserved first and last residue. D genes are given only for firm matches. Clone size appears in some rows only: once, few, many, or a class for an expanded clone.

clone_size d_call j_call v_call cdr3_aa cdr3_nt
NA NA TRBJ2-2 TRBV9 CASSLLTRNTGELFF TGTGCCAGCAGCCTCCTGACTAGGAACACCGGGGAGCTGTTTTTT
NA TRBD1 TRBJ1-2 TRBV2 CASILKLRDRGQGGYTF TGTGCCAGCATCCTAAAGCTAAGGGACAGGGGACAAGGCGGCTACACCTTC
NA TRBD1 TRBJ1-2 TRBV25-1 CASSRDRSSNYGYTF TGTGCCAGCAGTAGGGACAGAAGCTCTAACTATGGCTACACCTTC
NA NA TRBJ2-7 TRBV7-2 CASSLGGSTGSYEQYF TGTGCCAGCAGCTTAGGAGGCAGCACAGGCTCCTACGAGCAGTACTTC
NA NA TRBJ2-7 TRBV7-6 CASSLETGPYEQYF TGTGCCAGCAGCCTAGAGACAGGCCCCTACGAGCAGTACTTC
NA TRBD1 TRBJ2-7 TRBV15 CATSTGQGGPYEQYF TGTGCCACCAGCACCGGACAGGGGGGACCCTACGAGCAGTACTTC
NA NA TRBJ2-1 TRBV27 CASSLVIAGRGDEQFF TGTGCCAGCAGTTTAGTTATCGCGGGAAGAGGTGATGAGCAGTTCTTC
NA TRBD1 TRBJ1-1 TRBV15 CATSSPGGDTEAFF TGTGCCACCAGCAGCCCAGGGGGTGACACTGAAGCTTTCTTT
NA TRBD2 TRBJ2-1 TRBV7-8 CASSFPSGSSYNEQFF TGTGCCAGCAGCTTCCCTAGCGGGAGCTCCTACAATGAGCAGTTCTTC
NA TRBD2 TRBJ2-1 TRBV4-1 CASSSQPGLAGAYSEQFF TGCGCCAGCAGCTCTCAACCCGGACTAGCGGGAGCATATAGTGAGCAGTTCTTC
NA NA TRBJ1-2 TRBV19 CASSTTGYGYTF TGTGCCAGTAGTACTACAGGCTATGGCTACACCTTC
NA NA TRBJ1-2 TRBV14 CASSPGDYGYTF TGTGCCAGCAGTCCAGGGGACTATGGCTACACCTTC
few NA TRBJ2-6 TRBV19 CASRRDTSPTGANVLTF TGTGCCAGTAGAAGGGACACCTCCCCGACTGGGGCCAACGTCCTGACTTTC
NA NA TRBJ1-1 TRBV6-4 CASSEQENTEAFF TGTGCCAGCAGTGAACAGGAGAACACTGAAGCTTTCTTT
NA TRBD2 TRBJ2-1 TRBV5-4 CASSVEREKAEQFF TGTGCCAGCAGCGTAGAGCGGGAGAAAGCGGAGCAGTTCTTC
NA NA TRBJ1-5 TRBV19 CASSIADRLNQPQHF TGTGCCAGTAGTATAGCCGACAGATTAAATCAGCCCCAGCATTTT
once TRBD1 TRBJ2-5 TRBV10-3 CAISDWGQEETQYF TGTGCCATCAGTGATTGGGGACAGGAAGAGACCCAGTACTTC
NA NA TRBJ2-1 TRBV9 CASSVPGSDNEQFF TGTGCCAGCAGCGTGCCAGGGTCAGACAATGAGCAGTTCTTC
NA TRBD1 TRBJ1-1 TRBV4-2 CASSHAGGLANTEAFF TGTGCCAGCAGCCATGCAGGGGGCTTGGCGAACACTGAAGCTTTCTTT
NA NA TRBJ2-7 TRBV19 CASSIRVGGEQYF TGTGCCAGTAGTATACGTGTGGGAGGCGAGCAGTACTTC
NA NA TRBJ2-3 TRBV11-2 CASSNGQFTDTQYF TGTGCCAGCAGCAATGGACAGTTCACAGATACGCAGTATTTT
NA TRBD1 TRBJ2-7 TRBV7-9 CASSPQQGATWEQYF TGTGCCAGCAGCCCTCAACAGGGGGCCACTTGGGAGCAGTACTTC
NA TRBD2 TRBJ2-1 TRBV7-6 CASSPWTSGSRNEQFF TGTGCCAGCAGCCCGTGGACTAGCGGGAGTAGAAATGAGCAGTTCTTC
NA NA TRBJ1-6 TRBV28 CAREVNGNSADKNNSPLHF TGTGCCAGAGAGGTGAACGGCAATTCAGCGGATAAGAATAATTCACCCCTCCACTTT
once TRBD2 TRBJ2-7 TRBV18 CASSPTSGTVPYEQYF TGTGCCAGCTCACCGACTAGCGGGACGGTACCCTACGAGCAGTACTTC
NA NA TRBJ1-5 TRBV2 CASRQANQPQHF TGTGCCAGCAGACAGGCGAATCAGCCCCAGCATTTT
NA TRBD1 TRBJ1-1 TRBV27 CASRTGTGGLGTEAFF TGTGCCAGCAGAACCGGGACAGGGGGTTTGGGAACTGAAGCTTTCTTT
NA NA TRBJ1-1 TRBV7-9 CASSSQSRGETEAFF TGTGCCAGCAGCTCGCAGTCCAGGGGAGAGACTGAAGCTTTCTTT
NA NA TRBJ2-2 TRBV27 CASSLIRGATTGELFF TGTGCCAGCAGTTTAATCAGGGGCGCTACCACCGGGGAGCTGTTTTTT
NA TRBD2 TRBJ2-1 TRBV5-1 CASSIGTSGRNANEQFF TGCGCCAGCAGCATAGGGACTAGCGGGAGAAATGCCAATGAGCAGTTCTTC
NA TRBD1 TRBJ1-2 TRBV12-5 CASGDQGQGRASF TGTGCTAGTGGTGATCAAGGACAGGGAAGGGCCTCCTTC
NA NA TRBJ1-2 TRBV5-6 CASSSGIAGGYTF TGTGCCAGCAGCTCCGGGATTGCTGGCGGCTACACCTTC
NA NA TRBJ2-1 TRBV5-4 CASSDVDRYNEQFF TGTGCCAGCAGCGACGTCGACAGATACAATGAGCAGTTCTTC
NA TRBD1 TRBJ1-4 TRBV6-5 CATGTGGGYEKLFF TGTGCCACCGGGACAGGGGGCGGGTATGAAAAACTGTTTTTT
NA TRBD1 TRBJ2-7 TRBV12-5 CASGLVRSAGGYEQYF TGTGCTAGTGGTTTGGTAAGGTCAGCAGGGGGCTACGAGCAGTACTTC
NA TRBD2 TRBJ2-7 TRBV5-1 CASAQGGAGHEQYF TGCGCCAGTGCTCAGGGAGGGGCGGGCCACGAGCAGTACTTC
NA NA TRBJ2-7 TRBV6-5 CASSYAGAGFTYEQYF TGTGCCAGCAGTTACGCTGGAGCGGGTTTTACCTACGAGCAGTACTTC
NA NA TRBJ2-7 TRBV7-3 CASSPSGSYEQYF TGTGCCAGCAGCCCCAGCGGTTCCTACGAGCAGTACTTC
NA NA TRBJ2-6 TRBV13 CASSRGAGANVLTF TGTGCCAGCAGCCGGGGTGCTGGGGCCAACGTCCTGACTTTC
NA TRBD2 TRBJ2-7 TRBV6-1 CASSEYLAGASYEQYF TGTGCCAGCAGTGAATACCTAGCGGGGGCCTCCTACGAGCAGTACTTC
NA TRBD2 TRBJ2-1 TRBV10-1 CASSPSGGNEQFF TGCGCCAGCAGTCCGTCCGGGGGGAATGAGCAGTTCTTC
once NA TRBJ2-3 TRBV6-5 CASSSPAGQNTDTQYF TGTGCCAGCAGTTCACCCGCGGGACAGAACACAGATACGCAGTATTTT
NA TRBD1 TRBJ1-1 TRBV28 CASRSTAGTANTEAFF TGTGCCAGCAGATCAACTGCCGGGACAGCGAACACTGAAGCTTTCTTT
NA NA TRBJ1-6 TRBV5-6 CASSLSFRGSSPLHF TGTGCCAGCAGCTTGAGTTTTAGGGGCTCTTCACCCCTCCACTTT
once NA TRBJ2-7 TRBV18 CASSPTESSYEQYF TGTGCCAGCTCACCGACAGAGTCCTCCTACGAGCAGTACTTC
NA NA TRBJ2-5 TRBV11-3 CASSGPGPSVLETQYF TGTGCCAGCAGCGGACCCGGGCCTAGCGTATTAGAGACCCAGTACTTC
few TRBD1 TRBJ1-2 TRBV6-5 CASSGGQGKVNGYTF TGTGCCAGCAGTGGGGGACAGGGAAAAGTAAATGGCTACACCTTC
NA NA TRBJ2-7 TRBV28 CASSLGGYEQYF TGTGCCAGCAGTCTAGGAGGCTACGAGCAGTACTTC
NA NA TRBJ2-1 TRBV19 CASSFYLSSYNEQFF TGTGCCAGTAGTTTTTACCTAAGCTCCTACAATGAGCAGTTCTTC
few NA TRBJ2-7 TRBV27 CASVPIGGSASYEQYF TGTGCCAGCGTCCCCATCGGGGGTTCCGCCTCCTACGAGCAGTACTTC
NA NA TRBJ2-7 TRBV4-1 CASSQGAETYEQYF TGCGCCAGCAGCCAAGGGGCAGAGACCTACGAGCAGTACTTC
NA TRBD1 TRBJ2-7 TRBV28 CASSPTGSYEQYF TGTGCCAGCAGCCCGACAGGGTCCTACGAGCAGTACTTC
NA TRBD1 TRBJ1-5 TRBV7-9 CSSSLAGTGDKQPQHF TGTTCCAGCAGCTTAGCGGGGACAGGGGATAAACAGCCCCAGCATTTT
NA NA TRBJ2-7 TRBV6-5 CASRFSITYEQYF TGTGCCAGCAGGTTTAGTATAACCTACGAGCAGTACTTC
NA TRBD2 TRBJ2-1 TRBV27 CASSRGLAGYNEQFF TGTGCCAGCTCCAGGGGACTAGCGGGCTACAATGAGCAGTTCTTC